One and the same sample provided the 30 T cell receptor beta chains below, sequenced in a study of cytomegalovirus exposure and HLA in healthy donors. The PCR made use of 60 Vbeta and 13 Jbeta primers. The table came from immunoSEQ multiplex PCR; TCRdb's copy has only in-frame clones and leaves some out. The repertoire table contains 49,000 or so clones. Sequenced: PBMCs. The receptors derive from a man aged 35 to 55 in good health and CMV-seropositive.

The CDR3 sequence is CASSPTGDEQYF. In DNA, the CDR3 is TGTGCCAGCAGCCCGACAGGGGACGAGCAGTACTTC. V gene TRBV7-9 combines with J gene TRBJ2-5; 8 bases agree with TRBD1. The better agreement between TRBJ2-7 and the DNA end casts doubt on the J call. In germline, CDR1 is SEHNR, CDR2 FQNEAQ (reference sequence). This CDR3 contains 12 residues.

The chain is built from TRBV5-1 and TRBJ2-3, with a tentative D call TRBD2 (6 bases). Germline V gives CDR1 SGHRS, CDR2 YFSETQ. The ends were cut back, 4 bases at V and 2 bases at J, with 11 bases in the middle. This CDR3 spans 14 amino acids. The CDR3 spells CASSLSGLTDTQYF. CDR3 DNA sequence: TGCGCCAGCAGCCTAAGCGGGCTCACAGATACGCAGTATTTT.

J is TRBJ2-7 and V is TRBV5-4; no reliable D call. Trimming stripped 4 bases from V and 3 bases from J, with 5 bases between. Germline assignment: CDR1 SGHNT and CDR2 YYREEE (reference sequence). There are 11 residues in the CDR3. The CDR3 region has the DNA TGTGCCAGCAGCGGCCTCTACGAGCAGTACTTC. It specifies CASSGLYEQYF. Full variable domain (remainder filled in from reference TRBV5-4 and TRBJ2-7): ETGVTQSPTHLIKTRGQQVTLRCSSQSGHNTVSWYQQALGQGPQFIFQYYREEENGRGNFPPRFSGLQFPNYSSELNVNALELDDSALYLCASSGLYEQYFGPGTRLTVT.

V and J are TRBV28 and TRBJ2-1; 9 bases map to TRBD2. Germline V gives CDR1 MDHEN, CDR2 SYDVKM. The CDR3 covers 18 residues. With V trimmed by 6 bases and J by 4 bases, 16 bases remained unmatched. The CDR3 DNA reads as TGTGCCAGCAGCGGAAGCCGGCTGACTAGCGGTGTTTACAATGAGCAGTTCTTC. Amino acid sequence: CASSGSRLTSGVYNEQFF.

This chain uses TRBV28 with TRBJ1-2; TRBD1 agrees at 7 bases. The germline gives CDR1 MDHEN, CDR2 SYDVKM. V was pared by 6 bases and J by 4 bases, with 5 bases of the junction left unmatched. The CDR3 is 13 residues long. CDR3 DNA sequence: TGTGCCAGCAGGGTGGGACAGCTCTATGGCTACACCTTC. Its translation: CASRVGQLYGYTF.

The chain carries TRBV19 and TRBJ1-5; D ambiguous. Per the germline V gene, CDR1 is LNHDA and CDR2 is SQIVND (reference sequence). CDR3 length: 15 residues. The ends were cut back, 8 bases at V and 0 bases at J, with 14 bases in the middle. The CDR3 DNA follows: TGTGCCAGTCTAATTCGGGGAGATAGCAATCAGCCCCAGCATTTT. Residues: CASLIRGDSNQPQHF.

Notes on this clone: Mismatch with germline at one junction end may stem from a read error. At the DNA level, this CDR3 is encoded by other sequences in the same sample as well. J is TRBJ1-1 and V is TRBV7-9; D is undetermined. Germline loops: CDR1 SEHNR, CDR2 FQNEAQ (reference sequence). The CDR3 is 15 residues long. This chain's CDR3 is CASSSSGRPNTEAFF. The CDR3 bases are TGCGCCAGCAGCTCCTCGGGTCGGCCGAACACTGAAGCTTTCTTT.

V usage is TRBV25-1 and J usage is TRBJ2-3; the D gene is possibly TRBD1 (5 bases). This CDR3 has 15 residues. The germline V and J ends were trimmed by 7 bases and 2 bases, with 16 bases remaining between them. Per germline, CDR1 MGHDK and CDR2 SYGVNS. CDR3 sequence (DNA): TGTGCCAGCAACGACCCGACAGCTATCACAGATACGCAGTATTTT. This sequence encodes CASNDPTAITDTQYF.

The CDR3 DNA follows: TGTGCCATCAGTGAGTCAAGAACCTCGGATGGCTACACCTTC. Its translation is CAISESRTSDGYTF. The V and J genes are TRBV10-3 and TRBJ1-2, with no clear D. Trimming stripped 0 bases from V and 6 bases from J, with 11 bases between. CDR1 and CDR2 (germline): ENHRY, SYGVKD. The CDR3 has 14 amino acids.

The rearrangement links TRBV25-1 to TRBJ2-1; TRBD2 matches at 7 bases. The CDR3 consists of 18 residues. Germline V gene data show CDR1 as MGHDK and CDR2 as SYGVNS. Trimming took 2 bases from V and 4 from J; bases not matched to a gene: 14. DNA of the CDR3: TGTGCCAGCAGTGAACCGGGCGGGAGTAACATCTCGTACAATGAGCAGTTCTTC. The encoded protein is CASSEPGGSNISYNEQFF.

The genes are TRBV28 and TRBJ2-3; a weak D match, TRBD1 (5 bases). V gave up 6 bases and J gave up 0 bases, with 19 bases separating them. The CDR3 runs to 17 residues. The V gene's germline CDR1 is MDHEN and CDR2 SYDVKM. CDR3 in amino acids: CASSIASLGLSTDTQYF. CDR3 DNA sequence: TGTGCCAGCAGCATTGCCAGCCTGGGGCTTAGCACAGATACGCAGTATTTT. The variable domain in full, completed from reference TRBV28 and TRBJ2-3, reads DVKVTQSSRYLVKRTGEKVFLECVQDMDHENMFWYRQDPGLGLRLIYFSYDVKMKEKGDIPEGYSVSREKKERFSLILESASTNQTSMYLCASSIASLGLSTDTQYFGPGTRLTVL.

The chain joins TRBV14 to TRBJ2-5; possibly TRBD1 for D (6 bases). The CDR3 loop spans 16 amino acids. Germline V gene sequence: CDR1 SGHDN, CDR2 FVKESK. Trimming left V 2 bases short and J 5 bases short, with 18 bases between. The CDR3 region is CASSQSSSWGRETQYF. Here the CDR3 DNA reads TGTGCCAGCAGCCAATCTTCTTCATGGGGGCGTGAGACCCAGTACTTC.

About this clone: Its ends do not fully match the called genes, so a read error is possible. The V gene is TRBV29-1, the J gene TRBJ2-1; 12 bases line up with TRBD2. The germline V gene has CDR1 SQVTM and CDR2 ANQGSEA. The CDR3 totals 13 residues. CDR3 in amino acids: CSVGLAGNNERFF. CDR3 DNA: TGCAGCGTCGGACTAGCGGGGAACAATGAGCGGTTCTTC.

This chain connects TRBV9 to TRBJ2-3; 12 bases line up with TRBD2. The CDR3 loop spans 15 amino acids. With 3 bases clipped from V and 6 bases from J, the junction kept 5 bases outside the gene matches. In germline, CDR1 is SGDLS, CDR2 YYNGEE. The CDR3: CASSASGRASDTQYF. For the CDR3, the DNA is TGTGCCAGCAGCGCTAGCGGGAGGGCCTCGGATACGCAGTATTTT.

CDR3 region: CASAWGQNTEAFF. CDR3 sequence (DNA): TGTGCCTCCGCGTGGGGACAGAACACTGAAGCTTTCTTT. This chain links TRBV30 with TRBJ1-1, with D perhaps TRBD1 (6 bases). V shed 7 bases and J shed 1 base, with 13 bases lying between them. CDR3 length: 13 amino acids. Germline-derived CDR1 and CDR2 are GTSNPN and SVGIG (reference sequence).

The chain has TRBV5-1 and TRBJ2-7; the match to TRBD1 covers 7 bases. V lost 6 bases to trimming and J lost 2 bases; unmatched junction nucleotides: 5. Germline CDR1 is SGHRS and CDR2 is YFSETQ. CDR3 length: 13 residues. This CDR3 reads CASNLQGTYEQYF. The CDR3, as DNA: TGCGCCAGCAACTTACAGGGGACCTACGAGCAGTACTTC.

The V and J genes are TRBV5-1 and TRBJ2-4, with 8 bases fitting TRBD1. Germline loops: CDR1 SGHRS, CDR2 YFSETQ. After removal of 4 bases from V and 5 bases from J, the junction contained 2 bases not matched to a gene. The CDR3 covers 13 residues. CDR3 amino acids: CASSMTGENIQYF. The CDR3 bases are TGCGCCAGCAGCATGACAGGGGAAAACATTCAGTACTTC.

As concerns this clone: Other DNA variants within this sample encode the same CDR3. CDR3 in amino acids: CASSSLGGNTEAFF. CDR3 in DNA: TGTGCCAGCAGCTCCCTCGGGGGGAACACTGAAGCTTTCTTT. The chain carries TRBV7-2 and TRBJ1-1, with D perhaps TRBD1 (5 bases). Trimming cost V 4 bases and J 1 base, with 10 bases left between them. The CDR3 spans 14 residues. Germline V gives CDR1 SGHTA, CDR2 FQGNSA.

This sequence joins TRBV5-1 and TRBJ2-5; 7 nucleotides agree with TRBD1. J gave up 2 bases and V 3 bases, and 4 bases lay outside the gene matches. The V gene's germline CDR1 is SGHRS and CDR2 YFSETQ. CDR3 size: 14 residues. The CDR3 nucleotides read TGCGCCAGCAGCTCGGGACAGCAACAAGAGACCCAGTACTTC. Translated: CASSSGQQQETQYF.

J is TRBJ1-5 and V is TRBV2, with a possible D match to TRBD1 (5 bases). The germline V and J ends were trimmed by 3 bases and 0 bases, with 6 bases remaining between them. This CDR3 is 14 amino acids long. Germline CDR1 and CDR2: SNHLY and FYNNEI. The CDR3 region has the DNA TGTGCCAGCAGTGACAGGGATAGCAATCAGCCCCAGCATTTT. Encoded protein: CASSDRDSNQPQHF.

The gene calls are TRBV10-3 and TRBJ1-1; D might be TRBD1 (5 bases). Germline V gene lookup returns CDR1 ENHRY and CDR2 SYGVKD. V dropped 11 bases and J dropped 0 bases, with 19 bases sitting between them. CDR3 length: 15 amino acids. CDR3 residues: CAATPWGEVNTEAFF. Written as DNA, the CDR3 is TGTGCCGCCACCCCCTGGGGGGAGGTGAACACTGAAGCTTTCTTT.

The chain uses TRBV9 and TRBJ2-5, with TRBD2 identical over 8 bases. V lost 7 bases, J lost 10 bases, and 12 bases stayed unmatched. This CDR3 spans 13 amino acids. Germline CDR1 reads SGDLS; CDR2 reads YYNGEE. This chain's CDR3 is CASVPGLGGDQYF. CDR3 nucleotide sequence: TGTGCCAGCGTACCGGGACTAGGTGGGGACCAGTACTTC.

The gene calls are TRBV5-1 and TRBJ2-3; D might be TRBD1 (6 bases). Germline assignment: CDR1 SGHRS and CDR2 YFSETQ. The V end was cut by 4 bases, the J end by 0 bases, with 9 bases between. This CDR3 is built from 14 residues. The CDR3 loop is CASSTQGSTDTQYF. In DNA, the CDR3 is TGCGCCAGCAGCACGCAGGGGAGCACAGATACGCAGTATTTT.

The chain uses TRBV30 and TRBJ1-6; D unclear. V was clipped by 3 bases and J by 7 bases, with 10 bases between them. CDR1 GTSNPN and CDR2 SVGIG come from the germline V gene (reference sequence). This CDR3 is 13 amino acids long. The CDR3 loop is CAWSPGSNSPLHF. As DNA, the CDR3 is TGTGCCTGGAGCCCGGGTTCCAATTCACCCCTCCACTTT.

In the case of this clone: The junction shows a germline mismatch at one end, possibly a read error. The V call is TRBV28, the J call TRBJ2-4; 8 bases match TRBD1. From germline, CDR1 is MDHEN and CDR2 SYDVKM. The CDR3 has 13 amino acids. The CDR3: CASRPPTGRGLNF. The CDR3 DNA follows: TGTGCCAGCAGACCCCCCACGGGCAGGGGGCTAAACTTC. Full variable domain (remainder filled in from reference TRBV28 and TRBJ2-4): DVKVTQSSRYLVKRTGEKVFLECVQDMDHENMFWYRQDPGLGLRLIYFSYDVKMKEKGDIPEGYSVSREKKERFSLILESASTNQTSMYLCASRPPTGRGLNFGAGTRLSVL.

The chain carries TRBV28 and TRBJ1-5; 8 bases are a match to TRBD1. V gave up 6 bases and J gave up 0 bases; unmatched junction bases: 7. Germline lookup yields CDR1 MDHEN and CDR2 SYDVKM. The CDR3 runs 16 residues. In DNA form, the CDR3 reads TGTGCCAGCAGCCCCAGGACAGGGCATAGCAATCAGCCCCAGCATTTT. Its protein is CASSPRTGHSNQPQHF.

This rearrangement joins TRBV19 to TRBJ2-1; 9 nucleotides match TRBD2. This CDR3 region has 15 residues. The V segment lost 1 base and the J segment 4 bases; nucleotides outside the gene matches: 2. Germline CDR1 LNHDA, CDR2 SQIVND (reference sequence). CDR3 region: CASSIAAGGYNEQFF. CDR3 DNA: TGTGCCAGTAGTATAGCTGCGGGGGGGTACAATGAGCAGTTCTTC.

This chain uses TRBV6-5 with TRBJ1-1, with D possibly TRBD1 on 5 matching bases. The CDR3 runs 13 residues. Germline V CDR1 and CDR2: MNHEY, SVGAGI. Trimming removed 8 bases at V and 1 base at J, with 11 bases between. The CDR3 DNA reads TGTGCCAGCGGAAACCAGGGGAACACTGAAGCTTTCTTT. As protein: CASGNQGNTEAFF.

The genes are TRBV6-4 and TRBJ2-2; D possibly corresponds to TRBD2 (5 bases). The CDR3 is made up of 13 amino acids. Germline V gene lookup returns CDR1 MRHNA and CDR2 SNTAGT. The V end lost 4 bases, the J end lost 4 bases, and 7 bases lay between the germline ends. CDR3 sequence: CASSAGSTGELFF. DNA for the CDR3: TGTGCCAGCAGTGCGGGAAGCACCGGGGAGCTGTTTTTT.

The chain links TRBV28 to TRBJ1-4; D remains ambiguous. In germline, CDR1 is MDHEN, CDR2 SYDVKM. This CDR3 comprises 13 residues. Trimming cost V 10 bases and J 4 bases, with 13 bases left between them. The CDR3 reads CATLEAFNEKLFF. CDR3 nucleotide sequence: TGTGCCACCCTCGAGGCCTTTAATGAAAAACTGTTTTTT.